The next 13 T cell receptor beta chains were all read from a single sample in a study of blood T cell repertoires in COVID-19. Method: immunoSEQ multiplex PCR; TCRdb's copy keeps in-frame clones and lacks some. The sample records almost 400,000 clones, under 90% being singletons. The specimen was PBMCs or T cells enriched from blood (not recorded which). All receptors derive from a woman aged 25 to 39 who had recovered from COVID-19.

The rearrangement joins TRBV6-5 to TRBJ1-6; the D is unclear. Per germline, CDR1 MNHEY and CDR2 SVGAGI. The length of the CDR3 is 15 residues. V shed 4 bases and J shed 2 bases, with 9 bases lying between them. Here the CDR3 DNA reads TGTGCCAGCAGTTCGGTCAAGACCTATAATTCACCCCTCCACTTT. Translated, it gives CASSSVKTYNSPLHF.

The CDR3 nucleotides are TGTGCCAGCAGCTTAGTGGGACAGGGGGCCTACGAGCAGTACTTC. Amino acids: CASSLVGQGAYEQYF. V gene TRBV7-2 combines with J gene TRBJ2-7; TRBD1 aligns across 11 bases. CDR3 length: 15 amino acids. Trimming at V came to 1 base and at J to 2 bases, leaving 1 base not matched to a gene. Per the germline V gene, CDR1 is SGHTA and CDR2 is FQGNSA.

This chain uses TRBV18 with TRBJ2-5, with a weak D call TRBD2 (6 bases). The CDR3 runs to 15 residues. Between the trimmed V and J ends, which lost 3 bases and 1 base, there was a span of 12 bases. Germline CDR1 and CDR2: KGHSH and LQKENI. This CDR3 is CASSPSWDSQETQYF. The CDR3 DNA follows: TGTGCCAGCTCACCTAGCTGGGACTCCCAAGAGACCCAGTACTTC.

V and J are TRBV7-2 and TRBJ1-2; D is possibly TRBD1 (5 bases). The CDR3 length is 13 residues. The V gene's germline CDR1 is SGHTA and CDR2 FQGNSA. V shed 4 bases and J shed 8 bases, with 14 bases lying between them. CDR3 coding DNA: TGTGCCAGCAGCTCCGCGGGGCCGAGAGGCTACACCTTC. Protein product: CASSSAGPRGYTF.

This chain connects TRBV6-5 to TRBJ2-7; a weak D match, TRBD1 (6 bases). The CDR3 spans 13 residues. Per germline, CDR1 MNHEY and CDR2 SVGAGI. The V and J ends lost 8 bases and 4 bases respectively, with 15 bases between them. CDR3: CASWRTEEYEQYF. CDR3 nucleotides: TGTGCCAGCTGGCGGACAGAGGAATACGAGCAGTACTTC.

V is TRBV7-3 and J is TRBJ2-1; 11 nucleotides align to TRBD2. CDR3 length equals 21 residues. CDR1 and CDR2 from the germline V gene are SGHTA and FQGTGA. The trim removed 1 base at V and 8 bases at J, leaving 22 bases unmatched. The CDR3 loop is CASSLMPLAGGDFTEFDEQFF. As DNA, the CDR3 is TGTGCCAGCAGCTTAATGCCTCTAGCGGGAGGTGATTTCACGGAGTTCGATGAGCAGTTCTTC.

The rearrangement joins TRBV9 to TRBJ2-2; D possibly corresponds to TRBD1 (5 bases). CDR1 SGDLS and CDR2 YYNGEE come from the germline V gene. V lost 0 bases and J lost 4, with 13 bases in between. The CDR3 is made up of 16 amino acids. The CDR3 protein is CASSVGGRVGTGELFF. The CDR3 DNA reads as TGTGCCAGCAGCGTAGGTGGCAGGGTGGGCACCGGGGAGCTGTTTTTT.

The chain employs TRBV30 and TRBJ2-1, with 9 bases lining up with TRBD2. The CDR3 consists of 15 residues. V gave up 3 bases and J gave up 5 bases; unmatched junction bases: 8. Germline-derived CDR1 and CDR2 are GTSNPN and SVGIG (reference sequence). CDR3 protein: CAWRRRSSGNNEQFF. The CDR3 bases are TGTGCCTGGAGACGTAGGTCTAGCGGGAACAATGAGCAGTTCTTC.

This clone was observed a few times. The V call is TRBV5-1, the J call TRBJ2-1, with TRBD2 matching over 9 bases. The trim removed 1 base at V and 1 base at J, leaving 3 bases unmatched. The germline V gene has CDR1 SGHRS and CDR2 YFSETQ. The CDR3 has 16 residues. CDR3 in DNA: TGCGCCAGCAGCTTGAGGGCGGGAGGGTCCTACAATGAGCAGTTCTTC. It translates to CASSLRAGGSYNEQFF.

The genes are TRBV30 and TRBJ2-7; tentatively, D is TRBD2 (6 bases). The V end was cut by 1 base, the J end by 3 bases, with 10 bases between. CDR1 and CDR2 (germline): GTSNPN, SVGIG (reference sequence). The CDR3 consists of 13 residues. This chain's CDR3 is CAWSGGMNYEQYF. The CDR3 bases are TGTGCCTGGAGTGGCGGGATGAACTACGAGCAGTACTTC.

The V call is TRBV7-8, the J call TRBJ2-3; D remains ambiguous. CDR1 and CDR2 (germline): SGHVS, FQNEAQ. V was cut by 5 bases and J by 2 bases, with 5 bases left in between. The CDR3 spans 12 residues. The CDR3, as DNA: TGTGCCAGCAGCCACTTCACAGATACGCAGTATTTT. The encoded protein is CASSHFTDTQYF.

This clone was detected a few times. The chain couples TRBV7-9 to TRBJ1-6; D possibly corresponds to TRBD1 (5 bases). Germline V gene data show CDR1 as SEHNR and CDR2 as FQNEAQ (reference sequence). With 4 bases removed from V and 9 bases from J, the gap between germline ends came to 10 bases. This CDR3 is 13 amino acids long. CDR3 DNA: TGTGCCAGCAGCTCAATGGGGGGTTCACCCCTCCACTTT. It is translated as CASSSMGGSPLHF.

This chain connects TRBV5-6 to TRBJ2-2; 8 nucleotides match TRBD2. Germline V lookup: CDR1 SGHDT, CDR2 YYEEEE. This CDR3 has 16 residues. J was trimmed by 5 bases and V by 5 bases; bases with no gene match: 11. DNA of the CDR3: TGTGCCAGCAGGTCGCGACTAGCGCGAAAGACCGGGGAGCTGTTTTTT. It is translated as CASRSRLARKTGELFF.